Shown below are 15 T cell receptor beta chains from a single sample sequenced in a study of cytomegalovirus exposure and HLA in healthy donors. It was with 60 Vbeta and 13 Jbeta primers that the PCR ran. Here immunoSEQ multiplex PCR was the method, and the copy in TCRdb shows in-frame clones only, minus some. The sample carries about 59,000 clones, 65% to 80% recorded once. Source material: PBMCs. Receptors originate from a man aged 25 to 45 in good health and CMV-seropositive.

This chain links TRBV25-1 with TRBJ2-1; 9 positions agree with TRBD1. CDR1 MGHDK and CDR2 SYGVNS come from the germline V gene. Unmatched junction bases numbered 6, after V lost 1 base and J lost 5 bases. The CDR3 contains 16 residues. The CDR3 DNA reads TGTGCCAGCAGTGAATGGGGGAGGACAGGGGACAATGAGCAGTTCTTC. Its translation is CASSEWGRTGDNEQFF.

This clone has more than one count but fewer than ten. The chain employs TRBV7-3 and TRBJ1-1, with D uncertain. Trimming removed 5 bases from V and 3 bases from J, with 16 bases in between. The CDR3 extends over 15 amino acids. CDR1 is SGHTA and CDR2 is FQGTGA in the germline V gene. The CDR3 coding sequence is TGTGCCAGCAGCCCGGAGGATCGGGGATACACTGAAGCTTTCTTT. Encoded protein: CASSPEDRGYTEAFF.

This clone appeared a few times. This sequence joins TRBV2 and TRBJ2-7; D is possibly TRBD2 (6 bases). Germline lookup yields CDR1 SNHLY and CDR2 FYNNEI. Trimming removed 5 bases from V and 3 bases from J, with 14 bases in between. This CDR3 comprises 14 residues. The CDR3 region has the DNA TGTGCCAGCAGTTTCGGGGGATCGGGCTACGAGCAGTACTTC. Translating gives CASSFGGSGYEQYF.

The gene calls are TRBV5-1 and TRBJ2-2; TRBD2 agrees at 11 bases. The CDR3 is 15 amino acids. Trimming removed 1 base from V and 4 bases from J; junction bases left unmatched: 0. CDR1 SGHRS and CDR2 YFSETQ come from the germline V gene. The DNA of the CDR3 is TGCGCCAGCAGCTTGACTAGCGGGGGCACCGGGGAGCTGTTTTTT. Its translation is CASSLTSGGTGELFF. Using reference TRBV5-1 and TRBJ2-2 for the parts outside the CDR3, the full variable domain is KAGVTQTPRYLIKTRGQQVTLSCSPISGHRSVSWYQQTPGQGLQFLFEYFSETQRNKGNFPGRFSGRQFSNSRSEMNVSTLELGDSALYLCASSLTSGGTGELFFGEGSRLTVL.

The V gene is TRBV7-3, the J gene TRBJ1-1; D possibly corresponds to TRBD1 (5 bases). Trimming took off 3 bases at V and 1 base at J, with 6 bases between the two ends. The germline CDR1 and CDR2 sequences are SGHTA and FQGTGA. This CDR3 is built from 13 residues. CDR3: CASSFRANTEAFF. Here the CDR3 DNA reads TGTGCCAGCAGCTTCAGGGCGAACACTGAAGCTTTCTTT. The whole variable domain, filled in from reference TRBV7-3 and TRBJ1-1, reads GAGVSQTPSNKVTEKGKYVELRCDPISGHTALYWYRQSLGQGPEFLIYFQGTGAADDSGLPNDRFFAVRPEGSVSTLKIQRTERGDSAVYLCASSFRANTEAFFGQGTRLTVV.

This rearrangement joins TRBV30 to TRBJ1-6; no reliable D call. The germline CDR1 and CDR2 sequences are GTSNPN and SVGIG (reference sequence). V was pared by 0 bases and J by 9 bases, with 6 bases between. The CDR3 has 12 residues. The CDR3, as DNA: TGTGCCTGGAGTGTAACGGGTTCACCCCTCCACTTT. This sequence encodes CAWSVTGSPLHF.

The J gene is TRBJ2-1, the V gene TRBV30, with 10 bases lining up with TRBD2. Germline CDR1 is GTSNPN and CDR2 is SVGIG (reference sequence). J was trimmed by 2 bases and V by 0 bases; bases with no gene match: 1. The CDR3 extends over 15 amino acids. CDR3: CAWSVLAGAYNEQFF. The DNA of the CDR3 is TGTGCCTGGAGTGTGCTAGCGGGGGCCTACAATGAGCAGTTCTTC. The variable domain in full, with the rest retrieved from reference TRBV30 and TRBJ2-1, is SQTIHQWPATLVQPVGSPLSLECTVEGTSNPNLYWYRQAAGRGLQLLFYSVGIGQISSEVPQNLSASRPQDRQFILSSKKLLLSDSGFYLCAWSVLAGAYNEQFFGPGTRLTVL.

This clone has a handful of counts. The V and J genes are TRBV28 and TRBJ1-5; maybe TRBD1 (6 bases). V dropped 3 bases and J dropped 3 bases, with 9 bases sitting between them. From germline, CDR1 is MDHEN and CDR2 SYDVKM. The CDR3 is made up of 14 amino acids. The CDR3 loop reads CASSFYRANQPQHF. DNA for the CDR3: TGTGCCAGCAGTTTTTACAGGGCCAATCAGCCCCAGCATTTT.

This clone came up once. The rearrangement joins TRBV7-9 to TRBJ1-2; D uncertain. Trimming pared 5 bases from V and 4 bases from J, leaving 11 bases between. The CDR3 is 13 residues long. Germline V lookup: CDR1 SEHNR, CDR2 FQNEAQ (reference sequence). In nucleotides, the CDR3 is TGTGCCAGCAGCCGCGACCGGGGCTATGGCTACACCTTC. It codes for CASSRDRGYGYTF.

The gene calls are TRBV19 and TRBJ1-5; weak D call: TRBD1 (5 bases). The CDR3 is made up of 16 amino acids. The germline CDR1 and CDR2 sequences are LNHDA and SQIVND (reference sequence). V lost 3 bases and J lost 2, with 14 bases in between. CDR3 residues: CASSIQRGVGNQPQHF. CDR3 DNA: TGTGCCAGTAGTATCCAACGGGGGGTAGGCAATCAGCCCCAGCATTTT.

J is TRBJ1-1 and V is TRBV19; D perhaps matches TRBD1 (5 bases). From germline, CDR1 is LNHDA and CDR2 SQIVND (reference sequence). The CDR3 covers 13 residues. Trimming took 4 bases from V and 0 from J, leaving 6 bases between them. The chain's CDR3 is CASSTTVNTEAFF. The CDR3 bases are TGTGCCAGTAGTACGACAGTGAACACTGAAGCTTTCTTT.

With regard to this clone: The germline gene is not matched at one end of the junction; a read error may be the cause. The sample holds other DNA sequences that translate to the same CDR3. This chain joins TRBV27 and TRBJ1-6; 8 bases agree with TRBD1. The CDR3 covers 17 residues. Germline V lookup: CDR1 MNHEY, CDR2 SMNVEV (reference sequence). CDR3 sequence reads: CASSLFQGASYNSPLHF. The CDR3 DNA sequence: TGTGCCAGCAGTTTATTTCAGGGGGCATCCTACAATTCACCCCTCCACTTT.

As DNA, the CDR3 is TGTGCCAGCAGTTTTGGAAGATCGAGGTGCGAAGCTTTCTTT. It translates to CASSFGRSRCEAFF. The rearrangement joins TRBV6-5 to TRBJ1-1; the D is unclear. CDR3 length equals 14 residues. Germline assignment: CDR1 MNHEY and CDR2 SVGAGI. Between the trimmed V and J ends, which lost 4 bases and 8 bases, there was a span of 17 bases.

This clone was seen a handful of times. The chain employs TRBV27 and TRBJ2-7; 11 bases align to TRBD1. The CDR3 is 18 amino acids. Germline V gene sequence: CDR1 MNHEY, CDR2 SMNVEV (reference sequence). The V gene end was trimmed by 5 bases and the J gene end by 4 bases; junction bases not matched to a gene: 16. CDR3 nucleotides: TGTGCCAGCAGTCTAAAGCTCCCGGGACAGGGGGGTCCTTACGAGCAGTACTTC. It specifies CASSLKLPGQGGPYEQYF.

The CDR3: CASSEMQLYLSYNSPLHF. CDR3 nucleotide sequence: TGTGCCAGCAGTGAAATGCAGTTATACCTTTCCTATAATTCACCCCTCCACTTT. The chain has TRBV6-1 and TRBJ1-6, with D uncertain. Germline CDR1 reads MNHNS; CDR2 reads SASEGT. This CDR3 has 18 amino acids. Trimming shortened V by 2 bases and J by 1 base, and 15 bases separated the two germline ends.